These 10 T cell receptor beta chains were all obtained from the same sample, sequenced in a study of shared clonotypes between healthy human individuals. The repertoire was sequenced with immunoSEQ multiplex PCR; TCRdb's copy has only in-frame clones and lacks some. Of over 400,000 clones in the sample, more than 95% were seen once. The sequenced sample was naive CD4+ T cells sorted from blood. Documented subset: CD45RA+ positively selected. These TCRs come from a woman between 25 and 40 years old in good health.

The gene calls are TRBV6-5 and TRBJ2-5, with TRBD2 identical over 9 bases. CDR1 is MNHEY, CDR2 SVGAGI, per germline. The CDR3 is made up of 16 amino acids. With 4 bases clipped from V and 5 bases from J, the junction kept 11 bases outside the gene matches. CDR3 nucleotides: TGTGCCAGCAGTTTGACTAGCGGCTCCCGACGGGAGACCCAGTACTTC. This codes for CASSLTSGSRRETQYF.

The chain has TRBV28 and TRBJ1-1; TRBD1 matches 7 bases. The germline gives CDR1 MDHEN, CDR2 SYDVKM. V shed 1 base and J 5 bases; nucleotides not matched to a gene: 1. The CDR3 is made up of 13 amino acids. This chain's CDR3 is CASSLSTGTEAFF. CDR3 DNA sequence: TGTGCCAGCAGTTTATCGACAGGGACTGAAGCTTTCTTT.

The chain is built from TRBV7-8 and TRBJ1-1; D possibly corresponds to TRBD1 (5 bases). There are 15 residues in the CDR3. The germline CDR1 and CDR2 sequences are SGHVS and FQNEAQ. Trimming took 4 bases from V and 3 from J, leaving 15 bases between them. In nucleotides, the CDR3 is TGTGCCAGCAGCTCTGGGGCAGGGAGACACACTGAAGCTTTCTTT. It codes for CASSSGAGRHTEAFF.

The V and J genes are TRBV11-2 and TRBJ2-1; 7 positions match TRBD1. Germline V gives CDR1 SGHAT, CDR2 FQNNGV. Losses at the gene ends were 5 bases for V and 9 bases for J; bases not matched to a gene: 7. The CDR3 length is 13 residues. CDR3 in DNA: TGTGCCAGCAGCGCGAGACAGGGTGGTGAGCAGTTCTTC. It translates to CASSARQGGEQFF.

V usage is TRBV5-1 and J usage is TRBJ2-1; 10 bases agree with TRBD1. CDR1 and CDR2 (germline): SGHRS, YFSETQ. The CDR3 is 15 residues long. V dropped 3 bases and J dropped 6; count of bases not matched to a gene: 6. This chain's CDR3 is CASSSGTGDVNEQFF. The CDR3 DNA reads TGCGCCAGCAGCTCCGGGACAGGGGACGTCAATGAGCAGTTCTTC. The variable domain in full, with the rest retrieved from reference TRBV5-1 and TRBJ2-1, is KAGVTQTPRYLIKTRGQQVTLSCSPISGHRSVSWYQQTPGQGLQFLFEYFSETQRNKGNFPGRFSGRQFSNSRSEMNVSTLELGDSALYLCASSSGTGDVNEQFFGPGTRLTVL.

The rearrangement links TRBV2 to TRBJ2-7; 8 positions match TRBD2. This CDR3 has 15 amino acids. CDR1 is SNHLY, CDR2 FYNNEI, per germline. V dropped 8 bases and J dropped 4; count of bases not matched to a gene: 13. The CDR3, as DNA: TGTGCCAGCGTCAAAGTGGGGACTAGAGGGTACGAGCAGTACTTC. It translates to CASVKVGTRGYEQYF.

V and J are TRBV29-1 and TRBJ1-1; D might be TRBD1 (6 bases). The CDR3 loop spans 13 amino acids. V was cut by 6 bases and J by 1 base, with 12 bases left in between. Germline CDR1 reads SQVTM; CDR2 reads ANQGSEA. The CDR3, as DNA: TGCAGCGTCCTAGACAGGTCGAACACTGAAGCTTTCTTT. Its translation is CSVLDRSNTEAFF.

This clone was seen a single time. This sample also contains other DNA sequences that code for the same CDR3. The genes are TRBV5-1 and TRBJ1-1; a weak D match, TRBD1 (6 bases). The CDR3 has 14 amino acids. Germline V gene lookup returns CDR1 SGHRS and CDR2 YFSETQ. Trimming cost V 0 bases and J 1 base, with 7 bases left between them. The DNA of the CDR3 is TGCGCCAGCAGCTTGGAGGGACAGAACACTGAAGCTTTCTTT. Its translation is CASSLEGQNTEAFF.

The rearrangement uses TRBV5-1 and TRBJ2-4; 12 nucleotides line up with TRBD2. This CDR3 has 17 residues. Unmatched junction bases numbered 7, after V lost 4 bases and J lost 2 bases. CDR1 and CDR2 (germline): SGHRS, YFSETQ. The CDR3 DNA follows: TGCGCCAGCAGCGAACTAGCGGGAGGCCTAACCAAAAACATTCAGTACTTC. Amino acid sequence: CASSELAGGLTKNIQYF.

The V and J genes are TRBV4-1 and TRBJ2-7; TRBD1 might be the D (5 bases). The germline V gene encodes CDR1 MGHRA and CDR2 YSYEKL. CDR3 length equals 17 residues. V lost 4 bases and J lost 3, with 22 bases in between. This CDR3 reads CASSPLPMTVLSYEQYF. In DNA form, the CDR3 reads TGCGCCAGCAGCCCCCTACCCATGACAGTGCTAAGCTACGAGCAGTACTTC.